This T cell receptor beta chain was identified during a study of shared clonotypes between healthy human individuals. Overall study context: The cohort had two women and three men, ages 18 to 49. Per-donor plates numbered three CD4 naive, three CD4 memory, two CD8 naive and one CD8 memory.

Repertoires were generated with immunoSEQ multiplex PCR, while TCRdb's copy carries only in-frame clones and drops some. The table includes around 990,000 clones, roughly 80% detected once. Adult donors, all healthy and HIV-negative, had no recent acute infections or vaccinations. Study-wide results and limits: Memory subsets generally showed smaller estimated richness than naive subsets did.

Points on this clone: Its target is unknown.

The sequencing sample was made of memory CD4+ T cells from PBMCs. Subset specified: CD45RA-negative fraction. The clonotype originates from a man younger than 35 in good health. Some clones in this sample may be carry-over from other donors' samples.

Here the CDR3 reads CASSTRRRAAWGQPQHF. CDR3 DNA: TGTGCCAGTAGTACCCGCCGTAGGGCAGCCTGGGGTCAGCCCCAGCATTTT. The genes are TRBV19 and TRBJ1-5, with D unresolved. V was pared by 4 bases and J by 6 bases, with 22 bases between. Germline V gene data show CDR1 as LNHDA and CDR2 as SQIVND (reference sequence). The CDR3 runs to 17 residues.